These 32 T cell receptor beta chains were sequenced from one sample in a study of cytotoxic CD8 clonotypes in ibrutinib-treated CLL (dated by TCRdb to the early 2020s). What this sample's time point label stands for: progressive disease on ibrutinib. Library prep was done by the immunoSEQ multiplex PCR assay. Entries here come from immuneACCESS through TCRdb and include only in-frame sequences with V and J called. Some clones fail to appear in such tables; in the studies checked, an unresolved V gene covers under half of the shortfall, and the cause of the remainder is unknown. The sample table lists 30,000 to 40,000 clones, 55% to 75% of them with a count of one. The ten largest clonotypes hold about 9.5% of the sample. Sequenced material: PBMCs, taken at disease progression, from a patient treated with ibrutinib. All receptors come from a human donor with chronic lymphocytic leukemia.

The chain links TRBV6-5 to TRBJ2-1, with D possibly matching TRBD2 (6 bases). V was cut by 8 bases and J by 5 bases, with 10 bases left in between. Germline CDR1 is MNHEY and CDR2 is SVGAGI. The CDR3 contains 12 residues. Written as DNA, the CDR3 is TGTGCCAGCGGCCTAGCGAACAATGAGCAGTTCTTC. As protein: CASGLANNEQFF.

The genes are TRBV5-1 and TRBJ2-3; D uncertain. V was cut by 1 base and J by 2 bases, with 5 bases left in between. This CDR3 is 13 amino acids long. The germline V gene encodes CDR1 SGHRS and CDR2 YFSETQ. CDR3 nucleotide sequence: TGCGCCAGCAGCTTGAAGTCCACAGATACGCAGTATTTT. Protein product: CASSLKSTDTQYF.

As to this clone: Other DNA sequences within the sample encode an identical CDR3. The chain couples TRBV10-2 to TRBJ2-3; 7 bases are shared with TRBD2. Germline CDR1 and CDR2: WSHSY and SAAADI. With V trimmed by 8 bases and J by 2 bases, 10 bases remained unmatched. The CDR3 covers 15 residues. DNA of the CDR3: TGCGCCAGCCTTAAGAGGACTAGGGTCACAGATACGCAGTATTTT. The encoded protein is CASLKRTRVTDTQYF.

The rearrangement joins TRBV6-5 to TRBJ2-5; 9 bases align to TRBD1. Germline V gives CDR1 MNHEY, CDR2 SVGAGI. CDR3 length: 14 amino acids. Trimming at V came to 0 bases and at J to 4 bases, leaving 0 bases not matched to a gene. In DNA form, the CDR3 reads TGTGCCAGCAGTTACTCGGGACAGGGAGAGACCCAGTACTTC. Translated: CASSYSGQGETQYF.

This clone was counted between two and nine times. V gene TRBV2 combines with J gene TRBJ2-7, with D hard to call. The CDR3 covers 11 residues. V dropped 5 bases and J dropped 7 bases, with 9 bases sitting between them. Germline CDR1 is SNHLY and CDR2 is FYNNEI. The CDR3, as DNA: TGTGCCAGCAGTCTAACTCGGGAGCAGTACTTC. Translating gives CASSLTREQYF.

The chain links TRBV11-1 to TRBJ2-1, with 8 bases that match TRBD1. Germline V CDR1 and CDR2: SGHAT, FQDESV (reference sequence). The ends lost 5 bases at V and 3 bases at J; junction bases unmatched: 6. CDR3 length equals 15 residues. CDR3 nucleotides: TGTGCCAGCAGCCCTAGGGGGACAGGCTACAATGAGCAGTTCTTC. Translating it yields CASSPRGTGYNEQFF. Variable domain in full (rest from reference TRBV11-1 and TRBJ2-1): EAEVAQSPRYKITEKSQAVAFWCDPISGHATLYWYRQILGQGPELLVQFQDESVVDDSQLPKDRFSAERLKGVDSTLKIQPAELGDSAMYLCASSPRGTGYNEQFFGPGTRLTVL.

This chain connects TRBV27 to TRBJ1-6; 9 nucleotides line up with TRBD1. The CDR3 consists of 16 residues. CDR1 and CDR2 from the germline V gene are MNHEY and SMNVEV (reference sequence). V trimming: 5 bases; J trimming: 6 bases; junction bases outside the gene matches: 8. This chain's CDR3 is CASSPRTGASNSPLHF. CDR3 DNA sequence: TGTGCCAGCAGTCCCCGGACAGGGGCCTCTAATTCACCCCTCCACTTT.

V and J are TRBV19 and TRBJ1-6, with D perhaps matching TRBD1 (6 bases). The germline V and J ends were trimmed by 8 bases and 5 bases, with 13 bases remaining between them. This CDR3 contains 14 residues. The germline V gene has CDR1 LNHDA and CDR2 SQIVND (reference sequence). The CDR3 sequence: CASRVGGHNSPLHF. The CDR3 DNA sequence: TGTGCCAGTCGAGTCGGGGGCCATAATTCACCCCTCCACTTT.

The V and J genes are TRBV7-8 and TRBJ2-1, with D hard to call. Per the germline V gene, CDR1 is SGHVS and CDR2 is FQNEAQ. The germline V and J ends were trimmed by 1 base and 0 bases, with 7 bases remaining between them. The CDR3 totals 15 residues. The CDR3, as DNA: TGTGCCAGCAGCTTAGGAGCAATCTCCTACAATGAGCAGTTCTTC. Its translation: CASSLGAISYNEQFF.

CDR3 residues: CAWSPRTSGGPYNEQFF. The CDR3, as DNA: TGTGCCTGGAGTCCGCGGACTAGCGGGGGCCCATACAATGAGCAGTTCTTC. The chain joins TRBV30 to TRBJ2-1; 13 bases align to TRBD2. Germline V gene lookup returns CDR1 GTSNPN and CDR2 SVGIG (reference sequence). This CDR3 is built from 17 residues. V dropped 2 bases and J dropped 4; count of bases not matched to a gene: 8.

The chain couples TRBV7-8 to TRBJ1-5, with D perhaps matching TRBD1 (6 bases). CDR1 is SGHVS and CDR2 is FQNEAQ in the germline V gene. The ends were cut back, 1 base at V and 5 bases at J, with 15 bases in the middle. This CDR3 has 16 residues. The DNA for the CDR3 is TGTGCCAGCAGCTTAGGGGGTGACAGGCGTTATCAGCCCCAGCATTTT. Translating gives CASSLGGDRRYQPQHF.

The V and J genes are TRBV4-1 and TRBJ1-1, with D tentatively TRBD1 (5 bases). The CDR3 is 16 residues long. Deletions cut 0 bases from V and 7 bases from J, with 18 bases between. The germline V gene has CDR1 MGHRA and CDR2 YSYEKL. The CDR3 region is CASSQEYSTGANEAFF. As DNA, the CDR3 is TGCGCCAGCAGCCAAGAATACTCAACAGGAGCTAATGAAGCTTTCTTT.

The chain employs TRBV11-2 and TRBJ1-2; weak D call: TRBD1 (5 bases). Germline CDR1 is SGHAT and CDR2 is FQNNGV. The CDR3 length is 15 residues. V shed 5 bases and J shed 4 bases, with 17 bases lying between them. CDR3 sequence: CASSPVRGWLYGYTF. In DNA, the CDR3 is TGTGCCAGCAGCCCTGTCCGGGGGTGGCTCTATGGCTACACCTTC.

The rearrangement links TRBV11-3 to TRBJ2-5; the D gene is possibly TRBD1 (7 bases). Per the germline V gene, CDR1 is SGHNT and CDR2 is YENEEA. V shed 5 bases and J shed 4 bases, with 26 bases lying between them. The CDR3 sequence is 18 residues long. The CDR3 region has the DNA TGTGCCAGCAGCCCCCGAGGGGGGTACGGGACAGAGCCAGAGACCCAGTACTTC. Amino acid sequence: CASSPRGGYGTEPETQYF.

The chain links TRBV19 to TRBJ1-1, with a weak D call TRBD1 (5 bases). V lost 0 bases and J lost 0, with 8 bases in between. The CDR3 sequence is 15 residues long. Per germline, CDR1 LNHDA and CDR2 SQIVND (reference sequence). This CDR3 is CASSIDGGLNTEAFF. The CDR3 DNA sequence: TGTGCCAGTAGTATAGATGGGGGACTGAACACTGAAGCTTTCTTT.

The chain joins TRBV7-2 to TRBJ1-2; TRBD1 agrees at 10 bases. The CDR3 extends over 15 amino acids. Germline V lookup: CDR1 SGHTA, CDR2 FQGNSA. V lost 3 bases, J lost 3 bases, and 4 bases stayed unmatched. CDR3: CASSLGTGVDYGYTF. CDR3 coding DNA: TGTGCCAGCAGCTTGGGGACAGGGGTTGACTATGGCTACACCTTC. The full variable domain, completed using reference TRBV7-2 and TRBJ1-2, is GAGVSQSPSNKVTEKGKDVELRCDPISGHTALYWYRQSLGQGLEFLIYFQGNSAPDKSGLPSDRFSAERTGGSVSTLTIQRTQQEDSAVYLCASSLGTGVDYGYTFGSGTRLTVV.

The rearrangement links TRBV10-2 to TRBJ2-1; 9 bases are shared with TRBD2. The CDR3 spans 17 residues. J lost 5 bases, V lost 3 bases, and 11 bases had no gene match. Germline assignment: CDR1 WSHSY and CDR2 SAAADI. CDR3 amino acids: CASSDPTGTSRDNEQFF. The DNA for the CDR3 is TGCGCCAGCAGTGACCCAACCGGGACTAGCAGAGACAATGAGCAGTTCTTC.

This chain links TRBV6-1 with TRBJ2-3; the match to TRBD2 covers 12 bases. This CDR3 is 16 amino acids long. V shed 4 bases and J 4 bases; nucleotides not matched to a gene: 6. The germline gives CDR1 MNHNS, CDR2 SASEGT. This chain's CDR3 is CASSGRTSGTADTQYF. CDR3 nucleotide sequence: TGTGCCAGCAGTGGAAGGACTAGCGGGACCGCAGATACGCAGTATTTT.

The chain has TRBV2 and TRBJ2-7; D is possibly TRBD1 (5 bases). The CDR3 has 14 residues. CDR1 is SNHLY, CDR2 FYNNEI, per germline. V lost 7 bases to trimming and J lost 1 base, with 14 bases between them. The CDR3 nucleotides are TGTGCCAGCAACCTAGACAGCAGTTCCTACGAGCAGTACTTC. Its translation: CASNLDSSSYEQYF.

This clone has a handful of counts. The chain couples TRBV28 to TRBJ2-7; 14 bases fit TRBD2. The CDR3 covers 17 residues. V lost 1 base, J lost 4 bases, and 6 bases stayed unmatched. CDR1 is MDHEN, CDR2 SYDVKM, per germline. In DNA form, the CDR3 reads TGTGCCAGCAGTTTATCGACTAGCGGGAGGGATAGGTACGAGCAGTACTTC. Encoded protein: CASSLSTSGRDRYEQYF. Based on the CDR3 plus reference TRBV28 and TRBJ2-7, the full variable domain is DVKVTQSSRYLVKRTGEKVFLECVQDMDHENMFWYRQDPGLGLRLIYFSYDVKMKEKGDIPEGYSVSREKKERFSLILESASTNQTSMYLCASSLSTSGRDRYEQYFGPGTRLTVT.

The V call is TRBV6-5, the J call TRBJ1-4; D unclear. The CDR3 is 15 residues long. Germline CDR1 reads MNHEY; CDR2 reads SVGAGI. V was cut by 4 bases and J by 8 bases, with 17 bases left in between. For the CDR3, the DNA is TGTGCCAGCAGTTCCCGGTCCTACGGAGGGGAAAAACTGTTTTTT. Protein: CASSSRSYGGEKLFF.

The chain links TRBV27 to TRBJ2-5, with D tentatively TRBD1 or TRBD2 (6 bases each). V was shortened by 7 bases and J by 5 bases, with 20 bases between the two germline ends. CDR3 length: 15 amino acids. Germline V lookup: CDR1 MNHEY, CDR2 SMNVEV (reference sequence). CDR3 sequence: CASIPTGLSGETQYF. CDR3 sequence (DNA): TGTGCCAGCATCCCGACAGGACTCAGCGGGGAGACCCAGTACTTC.

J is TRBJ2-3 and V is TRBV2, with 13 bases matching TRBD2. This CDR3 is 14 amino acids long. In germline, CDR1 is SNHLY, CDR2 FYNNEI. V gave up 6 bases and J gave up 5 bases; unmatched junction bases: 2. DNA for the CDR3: TGTGCCAGCAGGGGGACTAGCGGGGTAGATACGCAGTATTTT. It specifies CASRGTSGVDTQYF. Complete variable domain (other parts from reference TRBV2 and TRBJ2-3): EPEVTQTPSHQVTQMGQEVILRCVPISNHLYFYWYRQILGQKVEFLVSFYNNEISEKSEIFDDQFSVERPDGSNFTLKIRSTKLEDSAMYFCASRGTSGVDTQYFGPGTRLTVL.

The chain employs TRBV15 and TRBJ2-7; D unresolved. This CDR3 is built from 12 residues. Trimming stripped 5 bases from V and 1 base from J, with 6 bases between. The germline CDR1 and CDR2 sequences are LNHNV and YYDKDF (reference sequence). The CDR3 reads CATSLGSYEQYF. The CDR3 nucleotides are TGTGCCACCAGCCTCGGATCCTACGAGCAGTACTTC.

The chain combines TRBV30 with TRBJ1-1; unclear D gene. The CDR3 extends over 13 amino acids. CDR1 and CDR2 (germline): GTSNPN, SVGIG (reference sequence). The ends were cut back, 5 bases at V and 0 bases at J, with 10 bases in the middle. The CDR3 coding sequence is TGTGCCTGGTCCGGGAGGTTGAACACTGAAGCTTTCTTT. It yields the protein CAWSGRLNTEAFF.

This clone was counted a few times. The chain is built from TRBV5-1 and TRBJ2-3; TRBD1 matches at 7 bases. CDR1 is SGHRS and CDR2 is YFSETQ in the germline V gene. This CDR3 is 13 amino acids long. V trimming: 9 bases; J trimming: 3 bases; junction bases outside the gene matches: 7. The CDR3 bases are TGCGCCATCGAGGGGGCGGTGACAGATACGCAGTATTTT. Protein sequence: CAIEGAVTDTQYF.

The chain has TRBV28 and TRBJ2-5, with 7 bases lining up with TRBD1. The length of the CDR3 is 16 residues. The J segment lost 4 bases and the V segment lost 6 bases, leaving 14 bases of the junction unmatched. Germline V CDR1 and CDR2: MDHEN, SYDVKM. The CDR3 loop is CASSPIFQGERETQYF. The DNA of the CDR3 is TGTGCCAGCAGCCCCATCTTTCAGGGGGAAAGAGAGACCCAGTACTTC.

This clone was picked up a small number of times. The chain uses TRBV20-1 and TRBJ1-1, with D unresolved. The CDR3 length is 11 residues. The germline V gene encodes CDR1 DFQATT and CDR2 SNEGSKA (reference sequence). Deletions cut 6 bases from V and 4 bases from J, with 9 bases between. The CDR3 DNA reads TGCAGTGCCACCGGGTTCACTGAAGCTTTCTTT. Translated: CSATGFTEAFF.

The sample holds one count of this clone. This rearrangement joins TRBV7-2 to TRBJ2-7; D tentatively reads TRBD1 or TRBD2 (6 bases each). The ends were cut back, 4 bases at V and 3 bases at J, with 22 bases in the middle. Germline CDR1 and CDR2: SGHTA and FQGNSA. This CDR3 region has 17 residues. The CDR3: CASSSRGTGVLLYEQYF. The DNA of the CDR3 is TGTGCCAGCAGCTCGAGGGGGACGGGGGTACTTCTCTACGAGCAGTACTTC. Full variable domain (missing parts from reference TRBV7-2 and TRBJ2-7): GAGVSQSPSNKVTEKGKDVELRCDPISGHTALYWYRQSLGQGLEFLIYFQGNSAPDKSGLPSDRFSAERTGGSVSTLTIQRTQQEDSAVYLCASSSRGTGVLLYEQYFGPGTRLTVT.

For the CDR3, the DNA is TGTGCCAGCTCCCGCCCCCTAGGAGCGGGAGGCACAGATACGCAGTATTTT. This gives the protein CASSRPLGAGGTDTQYF. The rearrangement links TRBV2 to TRBJ2-3, with 8 bases matching TRBD2. The CDR3 length is 17 residues. The junction had 14 bases not matched to a gene; V was cut back by 8 bases and J by 1 base. Germline CDR1 SNHLY, CDR2 FYNNEI.

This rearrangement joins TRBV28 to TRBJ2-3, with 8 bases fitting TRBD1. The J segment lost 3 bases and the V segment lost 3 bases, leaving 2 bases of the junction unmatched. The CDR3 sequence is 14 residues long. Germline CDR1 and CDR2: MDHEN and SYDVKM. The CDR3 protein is CASSFGTGTDTQYF. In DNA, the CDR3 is TGTGCCAGCAGTTTCGGGACAGGTACAGATACGCAGTATTTT.

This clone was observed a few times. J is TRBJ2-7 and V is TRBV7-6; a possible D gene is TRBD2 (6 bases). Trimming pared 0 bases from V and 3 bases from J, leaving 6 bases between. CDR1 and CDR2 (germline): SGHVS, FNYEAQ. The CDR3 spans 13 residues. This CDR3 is CASSLAGGYEQYF. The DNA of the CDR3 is TGTGCCAGCAGCTTAGCGGGGGGCTACGAGCAGTACTTC.